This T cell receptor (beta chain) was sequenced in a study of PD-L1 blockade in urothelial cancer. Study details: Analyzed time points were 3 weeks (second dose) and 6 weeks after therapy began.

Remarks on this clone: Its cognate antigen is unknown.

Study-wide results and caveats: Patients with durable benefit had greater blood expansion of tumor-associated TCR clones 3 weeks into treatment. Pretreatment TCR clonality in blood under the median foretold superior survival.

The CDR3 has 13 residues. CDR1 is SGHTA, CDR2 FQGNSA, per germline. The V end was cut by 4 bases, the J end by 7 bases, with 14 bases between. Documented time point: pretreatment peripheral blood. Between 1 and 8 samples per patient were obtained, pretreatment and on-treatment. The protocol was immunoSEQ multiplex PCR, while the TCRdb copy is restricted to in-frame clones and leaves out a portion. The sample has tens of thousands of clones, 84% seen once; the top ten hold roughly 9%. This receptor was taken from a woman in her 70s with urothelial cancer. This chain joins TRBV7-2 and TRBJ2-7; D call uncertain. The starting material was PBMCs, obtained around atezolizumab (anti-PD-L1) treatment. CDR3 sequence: CASSSSPSREQYF. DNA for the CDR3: TGTGCCAGCAGCTCTTCACCCAGCAGGGAGCAGTACTTC.